This T cell receptor (beta chain) was identified during a study of radiotherapy plus CTLA-4 blockade in lung cancer. Whole-study context: Objective responses arose in around a sixth of patients, and 31% experienced disease control. Study-level points and caveats: Reported findings show early blood T cell clone dynamics, with interferon-beta, best predicted response.

Profiled with immunoSEQ multiplex PCR; TCRdb holds only in-frame clones, not every one. This sample yields about 80,000 clones, of which around 78% are seen a single time; roughly 22% belongs to the top ten. About this clone: Its antigen remains unidentified.

The CDR3 is made up of 18 amino acids. The V and J ends lost 4 bases and 1 base respectively, with 19 bases between them. Germline V gene sequence: CDR1 LNHDA, CDR2 SQIVND (reference sequence). The clonotype comes from a human donor with non-small cell lung cancer whose response to radiotherapy plus ipilimumab could not be evaluated. Some clones in this sample may be carry-over from other donors' samples. This chain uses TRBV19 with TRBJ2-2, with D uncertain. The starting material was peripheral blood, obtained from a patient treated with radiotherapy plus ipilimumab. CDR3 sequence (DNA): TGTGCCAGTAGTACACAGTCGGTTGATTACCAGAACACCGGGGAGCTGTTTTTT. Encoded protein: CASSTQSVDYQNTGELFF.